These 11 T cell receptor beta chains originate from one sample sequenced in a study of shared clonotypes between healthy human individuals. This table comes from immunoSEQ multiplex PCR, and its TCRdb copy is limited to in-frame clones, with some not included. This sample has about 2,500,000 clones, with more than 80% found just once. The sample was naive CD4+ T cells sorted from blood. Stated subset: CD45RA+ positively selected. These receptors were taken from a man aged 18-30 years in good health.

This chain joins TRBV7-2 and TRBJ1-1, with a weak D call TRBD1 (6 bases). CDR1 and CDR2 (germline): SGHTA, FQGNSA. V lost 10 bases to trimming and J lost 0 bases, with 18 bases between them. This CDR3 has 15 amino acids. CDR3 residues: CATRRGGPMNTEAFF. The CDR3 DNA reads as TGTGCCACCCGAAGGGGGGGGCCCATGAACACTGAAGCTTTCTTT.

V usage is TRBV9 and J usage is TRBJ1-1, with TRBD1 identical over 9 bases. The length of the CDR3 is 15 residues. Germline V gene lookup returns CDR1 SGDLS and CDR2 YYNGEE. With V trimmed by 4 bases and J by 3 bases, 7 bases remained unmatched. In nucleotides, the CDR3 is TGTGCCAGCAGCACCGGACAGGGGAAGGACACTGAAGCTTTCTTT. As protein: CASSTGQGKDTEAFF.

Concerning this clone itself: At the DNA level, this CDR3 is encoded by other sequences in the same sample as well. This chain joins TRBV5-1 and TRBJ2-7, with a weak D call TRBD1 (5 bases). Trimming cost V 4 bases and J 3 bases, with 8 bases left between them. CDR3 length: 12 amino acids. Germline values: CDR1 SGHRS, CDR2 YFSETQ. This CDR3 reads CASSLGVYEQYF. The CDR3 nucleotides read TGCGCCAGCAGCCTAGGGGTCTACGAGCAGTACTTC.

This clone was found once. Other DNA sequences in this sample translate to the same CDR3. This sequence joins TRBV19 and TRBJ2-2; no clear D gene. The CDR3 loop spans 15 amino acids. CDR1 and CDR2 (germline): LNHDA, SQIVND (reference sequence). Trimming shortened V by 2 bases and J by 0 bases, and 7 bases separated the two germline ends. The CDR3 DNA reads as TGTGCCAGTAGTATACTGGGCGCGAACACCGGGGAGCTGTTTTTT. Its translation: CASSILGANTGELFF.

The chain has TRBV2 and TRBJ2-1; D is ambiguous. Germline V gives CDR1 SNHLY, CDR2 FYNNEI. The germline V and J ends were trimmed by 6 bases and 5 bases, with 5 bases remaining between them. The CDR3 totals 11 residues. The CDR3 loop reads CASRTHNEQFF. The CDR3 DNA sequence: TGTGCCAGCAGAACGCACAATGAGCAGTTCTTC.

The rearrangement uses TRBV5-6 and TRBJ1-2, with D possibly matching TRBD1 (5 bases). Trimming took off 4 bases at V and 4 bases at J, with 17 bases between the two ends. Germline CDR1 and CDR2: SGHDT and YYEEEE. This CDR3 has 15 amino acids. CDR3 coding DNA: TGTGCCAGCAGCCTCGGGACGGCCGCTTTCTATGGCTACACCTTC. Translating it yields CASSLGTAAFYGYTF.

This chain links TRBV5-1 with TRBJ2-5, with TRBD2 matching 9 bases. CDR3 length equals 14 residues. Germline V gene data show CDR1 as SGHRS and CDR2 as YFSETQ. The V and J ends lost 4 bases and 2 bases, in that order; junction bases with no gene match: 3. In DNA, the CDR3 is TGCGCCAGCAGCCGGACTAGCGCACAAGAGACCCAGTACTTC. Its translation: CASSRTSAQETQYF.

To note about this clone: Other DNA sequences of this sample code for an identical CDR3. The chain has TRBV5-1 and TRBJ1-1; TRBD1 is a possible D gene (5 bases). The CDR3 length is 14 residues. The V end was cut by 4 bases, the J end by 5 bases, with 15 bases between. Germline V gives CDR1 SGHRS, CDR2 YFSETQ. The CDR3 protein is CASSPDGGTTEAFF. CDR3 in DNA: TGCGCCAGCAGCCCCGACGGGGGGACGACTGAAGCTTTCTTT.

DNA of the CDR3: TGTGCCAGCAGCTTAGGAATGAACAGGGATGAAAAACTGTTTTTT. Encoded protein: CASSLGMNRDEKLFF. The genes are TRBV7-9 and TRBJ1-4; weak D call: TRBD1 (6 bases). V gave up 1 base and J gave up 6 bases, with 12 bases separating them. The V gene's germline CDR1 is SEHNR and CDR2 FQNEAQ (reference sequence). CDR3 size: 15 residues.

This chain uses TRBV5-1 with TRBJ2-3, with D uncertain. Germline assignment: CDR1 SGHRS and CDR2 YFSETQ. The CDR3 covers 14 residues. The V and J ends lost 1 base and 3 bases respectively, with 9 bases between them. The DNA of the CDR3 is TGCGCCAGCAGCTTGTCTTCCATAACAGATACGCAGTATTTT. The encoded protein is CASSLSSITDTQYF.

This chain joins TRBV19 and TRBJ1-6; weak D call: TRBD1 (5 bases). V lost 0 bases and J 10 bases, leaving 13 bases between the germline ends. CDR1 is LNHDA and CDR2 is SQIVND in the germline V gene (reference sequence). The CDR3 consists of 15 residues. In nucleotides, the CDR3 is TGTGCCAGTAGTATAGAGGGGACGGAACGATCACCCCTCCACTTT. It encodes CASSIEGTERSPLHF.